The clone carrying this T cell receptor (beta chain) has just one count. The antigen is not known. The CDR3 is made up of 15 amino acids. Trimming cost V 4 bases and J 0 bases; bases outside gene matches: 6. These data are taken from a study of PD-1 blockade in classical Hodgkin lymphoma. Findings of the study overall: According to reports, newly diagnosed patients had lower baseline TCR diversity than healthy donors, and relapsed/refractory patients had lower baseline TCR diversity still.

The data were produced by immunoSEQ multiplex PCR, yet TCRdb's version contains in-frame clones alone and is incomplete. The sample records 80,000 to 100,000 clones, 75% to 85% being singletons. Exposure to brentuximab vedotin varied, and each patient had relapsed following autologous stem cell transplantation. The rearrangement joins TRBV23-1 to TRBJ2-7; 7 nucleotides line up with TRBD2. TRBV23-1 qualifies as an ORF whose function is uncertain. The sequenced sample was peripheral blood mononuclear cells (PBMCs), obtained before the second cycle of nivolumab. The TCR was taken from a human donor with classical Hodgkin lymphoma. DNA for the CDR3: TGCGCCAGCAGTCCCGGGACTATTAGCTCCTACGAGCAGTACTTC. This translates into CASSPGTISSYEQYF.